The source of this T cell receptor (beta chain) is a study of early T cells in non-severe SARS-CoV-2 infection. TCRdb ran MiXCR on the 5' RACE reads and lists one entry per CDR3 protein. The table includes tens of thousands of distinct CDR3 sequences, approximately 14% detected once. This clonotype was detected a few times. Sequenced: whole blood. The sequence was collected from an adult who was a healthcare worker with PCR-confirmed SARS-CoV-2 infection or an uninfected control (not recorded which).

The CDR3 region has the DNA TGTGCCAGCAGCTCAAGACAGGGAGCGAACACCGGGGAGCTGTTTTTT. Encoded protein: CASSSRQGANTGELFF. J is TRBJ2-2 and V is TRBV11-3; 7 bases map to TRBD1. CDR3 length: 16 residues. V lost 4 bases to trimming and J lost 0 bases; unmatched junction nucleotides: 5. The V gene's germline CDR1 is SGHNT and CDR2 YENEEA. The full variable domain, in which reference TRBV11-3 and TRBJ2-2 provide the parts outside the CDR3, is EAGVVQSPRYKIIEKKQPVAFWCNPISGHNTLYWYLQNLGQGPELLIRYENEEAVDDSQLPKDRFSAERLKGVDSTLKIQPAELGDSAVYLCASSSRQGANTGELFFGEGSRLTVL.